Following are 7 T cell receptor beta chains from one sample sequenced in a study of blood T cell repertoires in COVID-19. Here immunoSEQ multiplex PCR was the method, and the copy in TCRdb shows in-frame clones only, minus some. The sample consists of 100,000 to 150,000 clones, 65% to 85% of them appearing once. Material: peripheral blood. The origin of the receptors is a man aged 80 or over with active or convalescent COVID-19.

The chain couples TRBV12-5 to TRBJ1-4; D gene uncertain. The germline V gene encodes CDR1 LGHNT and CDR2 FRNRAP. This CDR3 is 14 amino acids long. With 6 bases removed from V and 6 bases from J, the gap between germline ends came to 14 bases. This chain's CDR3 is CASGGAGSDEKLFF. DNA for the CDR3: TGTGCTAGTGGGGGCGCAGGATCAGATGAAAAACTGTTTTTT.

The chain links TRBV29-1 to TRBJ2-5; TRBD1 agrees at 8 bases. Per the germline V gene, CDR1 is SQVTM and CDR2 is ANQGSEA. V lost 2 bases, J lost 7 bases, and 3 bases stayed unmatched. The CDR3 covers 12 residues. In DNA, the CDR3 is TGCAGCGTTGAACGACAGGGGAGGACCCAGTACTTC. It codes for CSVERQGRTQYF. The full variable domain, its missing parts supplied by reference TRBV29-1 and TRBJ2-5, is SAVISQKPSRDICQRGTSLTIQCQVDSQVTMMFWYRQQPGQSLTLIATANQGSEATYESGFVIDKFPISRPNLTFSTLTVSNMSPEDSSIYLCSVERQGRTQYFGPGTRLLVL.

This chain links TRBV25-1 with TRBJ1-5, with a possible D match to TRBD1 (6 bases). Germline lookup yields CDR1 MGHDK and CDR2 SYGVNS. V lost 5 bases to trimming and J lost 7 bases, with 12 bases between them. The CDR3 length is 13 residues. CDR3 protein: CASSLQGQQPQHF. CDR3 bases: TGTGCCAGCAGTTTACAGGGCCAGCAGCCCCAGCATTTT.

The chain couples TRBV5-1 to TRBJ2-1; D may be TRBD2 (5 bases). V was clipped by 1 base and J by 6 bases, with 8 bases between them. Germline CDR1 is SGHRS and CDR2 is YFSETQ. The CDR3 runs 13 residues. DNA of the CDR3: TGCGCCAGCAGCTTGATTGCGGGCAATGAGCAGTTCTTC. Protein product: CASSLIAGNEQFF. Using reference TRBV5-1 and TRBJ2-1 for the parts outside the CDR3, the full variable domain is KAGVTQTPRYLIKTRGQQVTLSCSPISGHRSVSWYQQTPGQGLQFLFEYFSETQRNKGNFPGRFSGRQFSNSRSEMNVSTLELGDSALYLCASSLIAGNEQFFGPGTRLTVL.

This chain links TRBV5-1 with TRBJ1-2; 7 nucleotides match TRBD1. CDR1 is SGHRS and CDR2 is YFSETQ in the germline V gene. The CDR3 runs to 12 residues. The junction had 0 bases not matched to a gene; V was cut back by 0 bases and J by 7 bases. The CDR3 here is CASSLDRGGYTF. The DNA of the CDR3 is TGCGCCAGCAGCTTGGACAGGGGTGGCTACACCTTC.

The chain has TRBV19 and TRBJ1-1, with D tentatively TRBD1 (5 bases). V gave up 2 bases and J gave up 0 bases, with 10 bases separating them. This CDR3 is built from 15 residues. Germline V gene sequence: CDR1 LNHDA, CDR2 SQIVND (reference sequence). The DNA for the CDR3 is TGTGCCAGTAGTATAAACAGGCTCATGAACACTGAAGCTTTCTTT. Translating it yields CASSINRLMNTEAFF.

V gene TRBV28 combines with J gene TRBJ2-3; 8 bases line up with TRBD2. The CDR3 is 14 residues long. J was trimmed by 1 base and V by 7 bases; bases with no gene match: 4. Germline V lookup: CDR1 MDHEN, CDR2 SYDVKM. The CDR3 reads CASISRGGTDTQYF. DNA of the CDR3: TGTGCCAGCATATCGCGGGGGGGCACAGATACGCAGTATTTT. Looking up the rest from reference TRBV28 and TRBJ2-3 gives the full variable domain: DVKVTQSSRYLVKRTGEKVFLECVQDMDHENMFWYRQDPGLGLRLIYFSYDVKMKEKGDIPEGYSVSREKKERFSLILESASTNQTSMYLCASISRGGTDTQYFGPGTRLTVL.